A single sample is the source of the 9 T cell receptor beta chains below, sequenced in a study of blood T cell repertoires in COVID-19. Assay used: immunoSEQ multiplex PCR; TCRdb lists only in-frame clones, some missing. The table includes about 280,000 clones, 80% to 90% detected once. Sequencing used PBMCs or T cells enriched from blood (not recorded which). These receptors all stem from a woman in her twenties or thirties with acute COVID-19.

This chain uses TRBV29-1 with TRBJ1-1, with 8 bases that match TRBD1. The junction had 6 bases not matched to a gene; V was cut back by 4 bases and J by 2 bases. CDR3 size: 14 residues. Germline lookup yields CDR1 SQVTM and CDR2 ANQGSEA. CDR3: CSVVPDRANTEAFF. CDR3 coding DNA: TGCAGCGTTGTACCGGACAGGGCAAACACTGAAGCTTTCTTT.

The rearrangement joins TRBV19 to TRBJ2-2; D is ambiguous. Deletions cut 6 bases from V and 0 bases from J, with 8 bases between. Germline lookup yields CDR1 LNHDA and CDR2 SQIVND (reference sequence). The CDR3 consists of 14 residues. The CDR3 nucleotides read TGTGCCAGTAGGCCAGGAACGAACACCGGGGAGCTGTTTTTT. This encodes CASRPGTNTGELFF.

This clone was detected once. This rearrangement joins TRBV19 to TRBJ2-1; TRBD2 matches at 8 bases. The V gene end was trimmed by 11 bases and the J gene end by 7 bases; junction bases not matched to a gene: 4. Germline loops: CDR1 LNHDA, CDR2 SQIVND (reference sequence). This CDR3 is built from 11 residues. CDR3 sequence (DNA): TGTGCCTGGAGCGGGGGAAATGAGCAGTTCTTC. Its translation: CAWSGGNEQFF.

The chain carries TRBV19 and TRBJ1-6; 7 bases match TRBD1. The CDR3 runs 15 residues. The germline V gene has CDR1 LNHDA and CDR2 SQIVND (reference sequence). The ends lost 6 bases at V and 9 bases at J; junction bases unmatched: 11. Written as DNA, the CDR3 is TGTGCCAGTAGCCTCCCCGGGACAGTCTCTTCACCCCTCCACTTT. It is translated as CASSLPGTVSSPLHF.

This rearrangement joins TRBV10-3 to TRBJ1-1; possible D gene TRBD1, 6 bases. There are 14 residues in the CDR3. The germline V and J ends were trimmed by 6 bases and 1 base, with 12 bases remaining between them. Germline CDR1 reads ENHRY; CDR2 reads SYGVKD. For the CDR3, the DNA is TGTGCCATCAGCGGCAGGGGCTCGAACACTGAAGCTTTCTTT. Translating it yields CAISGRGSNTEAFF.

The chain couples TRBV10-3 to TRBJ2-5; the D is unclear. Germline assignment: CDR1 ENHRY and CDR2 SYGVKD. CDR3 length equals 11 residues. V was shortened by 9 bases and J by 3 bases, with 8 bases between the two germline ends. Written as DNA, the CDR3 is TGTGCCATTGGTCTAGAAGAGACCCAGTACTTC. Translating gives CAIGLEETQYF.

This chain uses TRBV9 with TRBJ1-4, with D hard to call. V gave up 9 bases and J gave up 4 bases, with 13 bases separating them. Germline loops: CDR1 SGDLS, CDR2 YYNGEE. The CDR3 is made up of 13 amino acids. The CDR3 sequence is CAIIRRSNEKLFF. The CDR3 region has the DNA TGTGCCATCATTCGTCGGAGTAATGAAAAACTGTTTTTT.

The chain uses TRBV18 and TRBJ1-5; 11 bases line up with TRBD1. Trimming took 6 bases from V and 7 from J; bases not matched to a gene: 20. Germline V gene sequence: CDR1 KGHSH, CDR2 LQKENI. This CDR3 is built from 19 residues. The CDR3 protein is CASSPSSVAGTGGNQPQHF. CDR3 sequence (DNA): TGTGCCAGCTCCCCTAGTTCTGTAGCCGGGACAGGGGGAAACCAGCCCCAGCATTTT.

The V call is TRBV5-1, the J call TRBJ2-7; 8 positions agree with TRBD1. With 4 bases clipped from V and 3 bases from J, the junction kept 9 bases outside the gene matches. CDR1 is SGHRS and CDR2 is YFSETQ in the germline V gene. The CDR3 consists of 15 residues. Here the CDR3 reads CASSDQGGQVYEQYF. CDR3 nucleotides: TGCGCCAGCAGCGACCAGGGGGGACAGGTCTACGAGCAGTACTTC.